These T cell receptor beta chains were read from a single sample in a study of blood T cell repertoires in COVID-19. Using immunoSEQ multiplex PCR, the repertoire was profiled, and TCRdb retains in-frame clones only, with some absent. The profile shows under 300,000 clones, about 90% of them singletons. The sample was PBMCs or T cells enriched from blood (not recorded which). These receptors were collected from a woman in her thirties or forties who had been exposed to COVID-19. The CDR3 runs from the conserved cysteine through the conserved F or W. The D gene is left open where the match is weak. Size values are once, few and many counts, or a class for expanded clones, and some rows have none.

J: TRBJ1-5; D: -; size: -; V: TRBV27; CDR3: CASSFMRDRNQPQHF; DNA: TGTGCCAGCAGTTTTATGAGGGATCGCAATCAGCCCCAGCATTTT
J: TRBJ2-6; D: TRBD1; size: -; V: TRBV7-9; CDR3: CASSLAAGGPSGANVLTF; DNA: TGTGCCAGCAGCTTAGCTGCAGGGGGCCCCTCCGGGGCCAACGTCCTGACTTTC
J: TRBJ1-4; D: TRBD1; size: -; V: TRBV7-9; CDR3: CASSLKQGANEKLFF; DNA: TGTGCCAGCAGCTTGAAACAGGGGGCTAATGAAAAACTGTTTTTT
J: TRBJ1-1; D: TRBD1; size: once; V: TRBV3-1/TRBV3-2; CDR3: CASVFTGGVEAFF; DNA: TGTGCCAGCGTATTTACAGGGGGCGTAGAAGCTTTCTTT
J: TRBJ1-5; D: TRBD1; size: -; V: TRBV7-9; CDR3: CASSETGSNQPQHF; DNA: TGTGCCAGCAGCGAGACAGGGAGCAATCAGCCCCAGCATTTT
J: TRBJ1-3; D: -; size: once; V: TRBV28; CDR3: CASSLTGTGNTIYF; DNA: TGTGCCAGCAGTTTAACGGGAACTGGAAACACCATATATTTT
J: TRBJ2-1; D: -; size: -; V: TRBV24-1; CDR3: CATSVQTGGGLYNEQFF; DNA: TGTGCCACCAGTGTCCAAACAGGGGGGGGCTTATACAATGAGCAGTTCTTC
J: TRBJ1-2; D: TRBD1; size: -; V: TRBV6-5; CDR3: CASTTRTGGYGYTF; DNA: TGTGCCAGCACGACCCGAACAGGGGGGTATGGCTACACCTTC
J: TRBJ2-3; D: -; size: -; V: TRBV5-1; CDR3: CASSLMSLSTDTQYF; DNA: TGTGCCAGCAGCTTGATGAGCTTAAGCACAGATACGCAGTATTTT
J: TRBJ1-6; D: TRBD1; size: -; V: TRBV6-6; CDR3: CASGGDRGYNSPLHF; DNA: TGTGCCAGCGGCGGGGACAGGGGGTATAATTCACCCCTCCACTTT
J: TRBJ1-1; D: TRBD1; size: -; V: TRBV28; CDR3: CASNSGQVNTEAFF; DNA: TGTGCCAGCAACTCGGGACAGGTGAACACTGAAGCTTTCTTT
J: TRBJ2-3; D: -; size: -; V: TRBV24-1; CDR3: CATSPIQGREDTQYF; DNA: TGTGCCACCAGTCCGATTCAGGGGAGGGAAGATACGCAGTATTTT
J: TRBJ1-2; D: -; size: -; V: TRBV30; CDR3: CAWSTDYGYTF; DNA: TGTGCCTGGAGTACAGACTATGGCTACACCTTC
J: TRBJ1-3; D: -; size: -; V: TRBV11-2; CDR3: CASSPGNTIYF; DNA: TGTGCCAGCAGCCCGGGGAACACCATATATTTT
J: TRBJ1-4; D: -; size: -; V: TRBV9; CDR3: CASGRGESTNEKLFF; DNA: TGTGCCAGCGGGCGGGGGGAGTCAACTAATGAAAAACTGTTTTTT
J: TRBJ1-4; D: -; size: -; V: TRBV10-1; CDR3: CASSESLGDPDNEKLFF; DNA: TGCGCCAGCAGTGAGTCCTTAGGGGATCCCGATAATGAAAAACTGTTTTTT
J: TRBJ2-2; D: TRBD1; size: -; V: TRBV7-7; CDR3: CASSLGRTGAGTGELFF; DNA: TGTGCCAGCAGCTTAGGAAGGACAGGGGCGGGCACCGGGGAGCTGTTTTTT
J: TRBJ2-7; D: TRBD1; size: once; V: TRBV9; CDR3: CASSGVGIRDSSYEQYF; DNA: TGTGCCAGCAGCGGAGTGGGGATCCGGGACAGCTCCTACGAGCAGTACTTC
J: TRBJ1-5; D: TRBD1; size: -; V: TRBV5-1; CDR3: CASSPDRNQPQHF; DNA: TGTGCCAGCAGTCCGGACAGGAATCAGCCCCAGCATTTT
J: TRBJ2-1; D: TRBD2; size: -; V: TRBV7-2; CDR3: CASRERGGLAGGYNEQFF; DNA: TGTGCCAGCAGGGAACGGGGGGGACTAGCGGGAGGATACAATGAGCAGTTCTTC
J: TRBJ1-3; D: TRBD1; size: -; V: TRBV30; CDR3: CAWITQGPGNTIYF; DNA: TGTGCCTGGATCACACAGGGGCCGGGAAACACCATATATTTT
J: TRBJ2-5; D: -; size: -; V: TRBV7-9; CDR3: CAGEGLTETQYF; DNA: TGTGCCGGGGAAGGACTCACAGAGACCCAGTACTTC
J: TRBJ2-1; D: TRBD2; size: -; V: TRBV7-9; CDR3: CASSRASGEQFF; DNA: TGTGCCAGCAGCAGGGCTAGCGGTGAGCAGTTCTTC
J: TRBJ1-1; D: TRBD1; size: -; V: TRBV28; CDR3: CASSSGTDTEAFF; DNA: TGTGCCAGCAGTTCCGGGACAGACACTGAAGCTTTCTTT
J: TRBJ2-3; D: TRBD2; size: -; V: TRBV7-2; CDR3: CASSLRTSGTTRTDTQYF; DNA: TGTGCCAGCAGCTTACGAACTAGCGGAACTACTCGCACGGATACGCAGTATTTT
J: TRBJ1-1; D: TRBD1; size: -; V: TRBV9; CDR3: CASSVSGRGNTEAFF; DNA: TGTGCCAGCAGCGTAAGCGGCAGGGGGAATACTGAAGCTTTCTTT
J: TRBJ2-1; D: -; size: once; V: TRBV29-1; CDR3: CSWSDGGGLNEQFF; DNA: TGCAGCTGGTCCGATGGCGGGGGCCTTAATGAGCAGTTCTTC
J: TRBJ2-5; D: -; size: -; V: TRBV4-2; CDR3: CASSQASEGVGETQYF; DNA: TGTGCCAGCAGCCAAGCTTCTGAGGGAGTTGGAGAGACCCAGTACTTC
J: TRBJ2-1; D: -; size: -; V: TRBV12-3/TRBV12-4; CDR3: CASSLKQEQFF; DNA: TGTGCCAGCAGCCTAAAGCAAGAGCAGTTCTTC
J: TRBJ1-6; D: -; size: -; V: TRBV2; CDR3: CASMGEGLSPLHF; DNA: TGTGCCAGCATGGGCGAGGGATTGTCACCCCTCCACTTT
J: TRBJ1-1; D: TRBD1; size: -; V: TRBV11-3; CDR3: CASSSTGTANTEAFF; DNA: TGTGCCAGCAGCTCCACCGGGACAGCGAACACTGAAGCTTTCTTT
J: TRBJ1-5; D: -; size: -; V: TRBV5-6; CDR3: CASSLSLVGSRGQPQHF; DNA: TGTGCCAGCAGCTTGAGTCTGGTTGGTTCCCGGGGTCAGCCCCAGCATTTT
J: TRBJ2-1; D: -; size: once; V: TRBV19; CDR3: CASSTISYNEQFF; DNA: TGTGCCAGTAGTACCATCAGTTACAATGAGCAGTTCTTC
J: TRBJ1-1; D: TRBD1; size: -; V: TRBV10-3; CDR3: CAINRGGGGRNTEAFF; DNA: TGTGCCATCAACAGGGGGGGAGGAGGCCGGAACACTGAAGCTTTCTTT
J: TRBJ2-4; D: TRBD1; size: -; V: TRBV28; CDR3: CASSSTGVIQYF; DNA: TGTGCCAGCAGTTCCACAGGGGTCATTCAGTACTTC
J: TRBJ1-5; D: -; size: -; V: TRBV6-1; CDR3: CASSVDQGRGNQPQHF; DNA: TGTGCCAGCAGTGTGGATCAGGGGAGAGGCAATCAGCCCCAGCATTTT
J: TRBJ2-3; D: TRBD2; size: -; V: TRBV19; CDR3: CASSIDYGTSGTTDTQYF; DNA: TGTGCCAGTAGTATAGATTACGGGACTAGCGGGACCACAGATACGCAGTATTTT
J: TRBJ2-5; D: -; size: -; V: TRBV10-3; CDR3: CAISPGQGQETQYF; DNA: TGTGCCATCAGTCCAGGACAAGGTCAAGAGACCCAGTACTTC
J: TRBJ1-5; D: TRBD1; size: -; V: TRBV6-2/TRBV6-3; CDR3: CASSYTQGAGPQHF; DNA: TGTGCCAGCAGTTACACTCAGGGGGCAGGACCCCAGCATTTT
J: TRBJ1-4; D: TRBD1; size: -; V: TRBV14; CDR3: CASSPGRGRTDEKLFF; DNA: TGTGCCAGCAGCCCTGGCAGGGGGCGTACGGATGAAAAACTGTTTTTT
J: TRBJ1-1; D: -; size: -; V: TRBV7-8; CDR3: CASSLPNDWPTEAFF; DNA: TGTGCCAGCAGCTTACCCAATGATTGGCCCACTGAAGCTTTCTTT
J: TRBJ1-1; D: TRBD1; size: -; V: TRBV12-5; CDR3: CASAISAGGLMNTEAFF; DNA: TGTGCTAGTGCCATCTCCGCAGGGGGCCTTATGAACACTGAAGCTTTCTTT
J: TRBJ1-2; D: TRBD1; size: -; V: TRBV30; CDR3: CARDSRNYGYTF; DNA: TGTGCCAGGGACAGCCGAAACTATGGCTACACCTTC
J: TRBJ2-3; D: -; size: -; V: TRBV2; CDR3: CASSGRTASTDTQYF; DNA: TGTGCCAGCAGTGGGAGGACAGCCAGCACAGATACGCAGTATTTT
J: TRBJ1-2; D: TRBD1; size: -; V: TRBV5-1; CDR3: CASSLQGSNYGYTF; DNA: TGCGCCAGCAGCTTACAGGGGTCGAACTATGGCTACACCTTC
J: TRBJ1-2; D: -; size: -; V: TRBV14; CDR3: CASSPHGYGYTF; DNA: TGTGCCAGCAGCCCGCACGGGTACGGCTACACCTTC
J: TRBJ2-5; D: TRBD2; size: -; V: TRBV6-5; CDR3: CASRGTSDKRETQYF; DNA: TGTGCCAGCAGGGGGACTAGCGATAAAAGAGAGACCCAGTACTTC
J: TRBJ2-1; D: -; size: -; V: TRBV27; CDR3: CASSLSSNRFNEQFF; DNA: TGTGCCAGCAGTTTATCGTCTAACCGCTTCAATGAGCAGTTCTTC
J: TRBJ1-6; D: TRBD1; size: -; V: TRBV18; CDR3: CASSIGTGDSPLHF; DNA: TGTGCCAGCTCAATAGGGACAGGGGACTCACCCCTCCACTTT